A selection of T cell receptor beta chains follows, all from one sample in a study of blood T cells in healthy people across ages. TCRdb reprocessed the 5' RACE reads with MiXCR, giving one entry per CDR3 protein. The table shows about 970,000 distinct CDR3 sequences, with around 54% occurring only once. Material: blood. The source of these receptors is a woman aged 60 to 75 in good health. Both conserved end residues are trimmed from each CDR3. The D gene is left open where the match is weak.

j_call d_call v_call cdr3_aa
TRBJ2-3 TRBD2 TRBV19 ASKKGGRTDTQY
TRBJ2-7 TRBD2 TRBV5-4 ASSSGPTSGANYEQY
TRBJ2-2 NA TRBV9 ASRGGGDTGELF
TRBJ1-2 TRBD1 TRBV27 ASSSGTERSGYT
TRBJ2-5 TRBD1 TRBV12-3/TRBV12-4 ASSPGQGDGTQY
TRBJ2-1 TRBD2 TRBV20-1 GARDLSGSRYEQF
TRBJ1-1 NA TRBV3-1 ASSWGVNTEAF
TRBJ2-3 NA TRBV6-1 ASRPQRLGDTQY
NA NA TRBV28 ASSLKAAFYEQY
TRBJ1-1 NA TRBV3-1 ASSQLRTLEAF
TRBJ1-1 NA TRBV4-3 ASSQGARWGTEAF
TRBJ2-1 TRBD2 TRBV4-2 ASSQGIAPGLAGGGSYNEQF
TRBJ2-7 TRBD2 TRBV2 ASSDGRASGSKYEQY
TRBJ1-2 TRBD1 TRBV4-1 ASSPGDRGNGYT
TRBJ2-1 TRBD1 TRBV7-9 ASSELRQGPHNEQF
TRBJ2-7 TRBD2 TRBV6-2/TRBV6-3 ASSYPSGETYEQY
TRBJ1-5 NA TRBV20-1 SARPGTATNQPQH